Shown below are 18 T cell receptor beta chains from a single sample sequenced in a study of cytomegalovirus exposure and HLA in healthy donors. Clones were sequenced by immunoSEQ multiplex PCR, and TCRdb holds only the in-frame ones, with some missing. This sample has approximately 200,000 clones, with roughly 81% found just once. Sequencing used PBMCs. The source of these receptors is a woman younger than 45 in good health and CMV-seronegative.

The chain carries TRBV28 and TRBJ1-1; 7 nucleotides match TRBD1. CDR3 size: 14 residues. V lost 2 bases, J lost 7 bases, and 7 bases stayed unmatched. Per the germline V gene, CDR1 is MDHEN and CDR2 is SYDVKM. The CDR3 spells CASSLRQGLFEAFF. CDR3 in DNA: TGTGCCAGCAGTTTACGACAGGGTCTCTTTGAAGCTTTCTTT.

The CDR3 loop is CAISELEAGRYIQYF. In DNA, the CDR3 is TGTGCCATCAGTGAGTTGGAGGCGGGACGGTACATTCAGTACTTC. V and J are TRBV10-3 and TRBJ2-4; D might be TRBD2 (6 bases). Germline loops: CDR1 ENHRY, CDR2 SYGVKD. Trimming left V 1 base short and J 8 bases short, with 15 bases between. CDR3 length: 15 residues.

This chain uses TRBV19 with TRBJ1-1; weak D call: TRBD1 (5 bases). CDR3 size: 17 residues. Germline loops: CDR1 LNHDA, CDR2 SQIVND (reference sequence). V was pared by 4 bases and J by 4 bases, with 22 bases between. CDR3 sequence (DNA): TGTGCCAGTAGTAGGCTTGAGGGGCGCGGGATTGGCACTGAAGCTTTCTTT. Translating gives CASSRLEGRGIGTEAFF.

The chain links TRBV19 to TRBJ1-5; a possible D gene is TRBD1 (6 bases). This CDR3 has 15 residues. Per germline, CDR1 LNHDA and CDR2 SQIVND (reference sequence). V was shortened by 5 bases and J by 7 bases, with 18 bases between the two germline ends. The CDR3 sequence is CASSGGGGARQPQHF. The CDR3 DNA reads TGTGCCAGTAGTGGGGGCGGGGGGGCAAGGCAGCCCCAGCATTTT.

The chain couples TRBV5-1 to TRBJ2-7, with D perhaps matching TRBD1 (6 bases). The ends were cut back, 4 bases at V and 3 bases at J, with 8 bases in the middle. Per germline, CDR1 SGHRS and CDR2 YFSETQ. This CDR3 contains 12 residues. Written as DNA, the CDR3 is TGCGCCAGCAGCATGACAGGCTACGAGCAGTACTTC. Protein product: CASSMTGYEQYF.

As DNA, the CDR3 is TGTGCCGGCGTCCGACTAGCGGGGGGGTACAATGAGCAGTTCTTC. Translated, it gives CAGVRLAGGYNEQFF. The chain has TRBV6-1 and TRBJ2-1; 14 bases agree with TRBD2. CDR1 MNHNS and CDR2 SASEGT come from the germline V gene. CDR3 length: 15 residues. With V trimmed by 11 bases and J by 4 bases, 7 bases remained unmatched.

The chain employs TRBV7-3 and TRBJ2-5, with 9 bases that match TRBD2. Germline-derived CDR1 and CDR2 are SGHTA and FQGTGA. The CDR3 totals 16 residues. The junction had 8 bases not matched to a gene; V was cut back by 2 bases and J by 4 bases. CDR3 DNA: TGTGCCAGCAGCTTAGGGGTAGCGGGGGTCGGAGAGACCCAGTACTTC. This gives the protein CASSLGVAGVGETQYF.

This clone was counted a few times. The chain carries TRBV27 and TRBJ1-4; D gene unclear. V dropped 3 bases and J dropped 6 bases, with 17 bases sitting between them. CDR1 MNHEY and CDR2 SMNVEV come from the germline V gene (reference sequence). This CDR3 region has 16 residues. This CDR3 is CASSFLVSGSYEKLFF. CDR3 nucleotides: TGTGCCAGCAGTTTCCTAGTTTCGGGTAGTTATGAAAAACTGTTTTTT.

CDR3 sequence: CASSPSGAGDSSYEQYF. The CDR3 DNA is TGCGCCAGCAGCCCCTCCGGAGCGGGGGACAGCTCCTACGAGCAGTACTTC. This rearrangement joins TRBV4-1 to TRBJ2-7; possibly TRBD2 for D (8 bases). The V gene lost 4 bases and the J gene lost 0 bases, with 19 bases spanning the gap. The CDR3 consists of 17 residues. Germline CDR1 is MGHRA and CDR2 is YSYEKL.

The V call is TRBV30, the J call TRBJ2-7; 9 positions match TRBD1. V shed 3 bases, J shed 1 base, and the junction held 4 bases outside the gene matches. The CDR3 runs 14 residues. CDR1 GTSNPN and CDR2 SVGIG come from the germline V gene (reference sequence). The CDR3, as DNA: TGTGCCTGGAGGGGACAGGGCCCTTCCTACGAGCAGTACTTC. It encodes CAWRGQGPSYEQYF.

The chain employs TRBV6-5 and TRBJ1-2; TRBD1 matches 7 bases. J gave up 4 bases and V 4 bases, and 3 bases lay outside the gene matches. The germline CDR1 and CDR2 sequences are MNHEY and SVGAGI. The CDR3 sequence is 13 residues long. This CDR3 reads CASSFRTGYGYTF. CDR3 sequence (DNA): TGTGCCAGCAGTTTTCGGACAGGCTATGGCTACACCTTC.

This clone was seen a handful of times. In the same sample, other DNA sequences code for this CDR3. The rearrangement uses TRBV5-1 and TRBJ1-1, with D maybe TRBD1 (6 bases). CDR3 length equals 14 residues. V was pared by 1 base and J by 0 bases, with 7 bases between. The germline V gene encodes CDR1 SGHRS and CDR2 YFSETQ. This CDR3 reads CASSLTGMNTEAFF. The CDR3 region has the DNA TGCGCCAGCAGCTTGACAGGGATGAACACTGAAGCTTTCTTT. Filled out from reference TRBV5-1 and TRBJ1-1, the complete variable domain reads KAGVTQTPRYLIKTRGQQVTLSCSPISGHRSVSWYQQTPGQGLQFLFEYFSETQRNKGNFPGRFSGRQFSNSRSEMNVSTLELGDSALYLCASSLTGMNTEAFFGQGTRLTVV.

The J gene is TRBJ2-7, the V gene TRBV25-1; 13 bases agree with TRBD2. The CDR3 runs to 15 residues. The germline V gene encodes CDR1 MGHDK and CDR2 SYGVNS. Unmatched junction bases numbered 7, after V lost 5 bases and J lost 6 bases. The CDR3 coding sequence is TGTGCCAGCAGTTTCGGGACTAGCGGGATTAGCGAGCAGTACTTC. The encoded protein is CASSFGTSGISEQYF.

CDR3 in DNA: TGTGCCAGCAGTGAAGCCCAGGTAACGAATCAGCCCCAGCATTTT. It translates to CASSEAQVTNQPQHF. V gene TRBV6-1 combines with J gene TRBJ1-5; no clear D gene. The germline V gene encodes CDR1 MNHNS and CDR2 SASEGT. CDR3 length equals 15 residues. Deletions cut 0 bases from V and 4 bases from J, with 10 bases between.

The chain combines TRBV5-1 with TRBJ2-2, with 9 positions matching TRBD1. The CDR3 sequence is 17 residues long. V lost 4 bases to trimming and J lost 5 bases; unmatched junction nucleotides: 12. Germline lookup yields CDR1 SGHRS and CDR2 YFSETQ. The CDR3 sequence: CASSTYPTGGWTGELFF. For the CDR3, the DNA is TGCGCCAGCAGCACCTATCCTACAGGGGGCTGGACCGGGGAGCTGTTTTTT.

This clone was recorded a few times. This chain links TRBV2 with TRBJ2-7, with D perhaps TRBD1 (5 bases). The CDR3 is 12 residues long. Germline V gives CDR1 SNHLY, CDR2 FYNNEI. V was cut by 3 bases and J by 7 bases, with 10 bases left in between. The CDR3 sequence: CASSDRAREQYF. CDR3 DNA sequence: TGTGCCAGCAGTGACAGGGCACGGGAGCAGTACTTC.

The J gene is TRBJ2-7, the V gene TRBV4-1; the match to TRBD1 covers 9 bases. CDR3 length: 15 residues. Germline CDR1 is MGHRA and CDR2 is YSYEKL. The V segment lost 4 bases and the J segment 6 bases; nucleotides outside the gene matches: 10. DNA of the CDR3: TGCGCCAGCAGCCTCCGGAGGGACAGGGACGGCGAGCAGTACTTC. Amino acids: CASSLRRDRDGEQYF.

The rearrangement links TRBV11-2 to TRBJ1-1; D possibly corresponds to TRBD1 (6 bases). This CDR3 region has 12 residues. CDR1 SGHAT and CDR2 FQNNGV come from the germline V gene. V lost 5 bases and J lost 5, with 9 bases in between. Written as DNA, the CDR3 is TGTGCCAGCAGCGAGAGGGGGACTGAAGCTTTCTTT. Residues: CASSERGTEAFF.